The clone carrying this TCR beta chain was detected once. The data belong to a study of control samples from healthy donors and cancer patients. Germline assignment: CDR1 KGHDR and CDR2 SFDVKD. Trimming cost V 0 bases and J 1 base, with 5 bases left between them. The CDR3 is 15 residues long. Data came from immunoSEQ multiplex PCR; TCRdb stores just in-frame clones and leaves some out. The sample lists around 90,000 clones; about 85% were seen once. Sequenced material: blood. The source is a middle-aged woman in good health. The chain employs TRBV24-1 and TRBJ2-2; D not certain. CDR3 protein: CATSDLGWNTGELFF. The CDR3 nucleotides read TGTGCCACCAGTGATTTGGGCTGGAACACCGGGGAGCTGTTTTTT.